The 29 T cell receptor beta chains reported below all come from one sample, sequenced in a study of blood T cell repertoires in COVID-19. Profiling relied on immunoSEQ multiplex PCR, and the TCRdb table lists in-frame clones only, not all of them. The repertoire holds approximately 170,000 clones, with around 85% as singletons. Sequencing was performed on peripheral blood. These receptors all stem from a man aged 55 to 69 who had recovered from COVID-19.

A few counts support this clone. The chain recombines TRBV28 with TRBJ2-1; 7 bases agree with TRBD2. The CDR3 totals 14 residues. The germline CDR1 and CDR2 sequences are MDHEN and SYDVKM. Germline trimming cut 5 bases from V and 7 bases from J; bases unmatched to any gene: 8. CDR3 region: CASSPGGAGNEQFF. The CDR3 DNA is TGTGCCAGCAGTCCGGGGGGTGCGGGTAATGAGCAGTTCTTC.

The DNA for the CDR3 is TGTGCCAGCATCCTAGGCCCTTCGGGGGGAAACACCATATATTTT. Protein sequence: CASILGPSGGNTIYF. The chain has TRBV7-2 and TRBJ1-3; no definite D call. Trimming cost V 7 bases and J 4 bases, with 17 bases left between them. From germline, CDR1 is SGHTA and CDR2 FQGNSA. The CDR3 runs 15 residues.

The chain joins TRBV7-9 to TRBJ2-1; D may be TRBD2 (5 bases). Germline lookup yields CDR1 SEHNR and CDR2 FQNEAQ (reference sequence). The length of the CDR3 is 12 residues. V was pared by 5 bases and J by 4 bases, with 6 bases between. The CDR3 loop reads CASSRTYNEQFF. DNA for the CDR3: TGTGCCAGCAGCAGGACTTACAATGAGCAGTTCTTC. Variable domain in full (rest from reference TRBV7-9 and TRBJ2-1): DTGVSQNPRHKITKRGQNVTFRCDPISEHNRLYWYRQTLGQGPEFLTYFQNEAQLEKSRLLSDRFSAERPKGSFSTLEIQRTEQGDSAMYLCASSRTYNEQFFGPGTRLTVL.

The V and J genes are TRBV7-9 and TRBJ2-7, with 8 bases matching TRBD1. CDR1 is SEHNR, CDR2 FQNEAQ, per germline (reference sequence). This CDR3 has 14 amino acids. Trimming took 3 bases from V and 5 from J; bases not matched to a gene: 6. The CDR3 DNA reads as TGTGCCAGCAGCTTCGGACAGGGTTTCGACGAGCAGTACTTC. It translates to CASSFGQGFDEQYF.

The chain has TRBV25-1 and TRBJ2-3, with 15 bases that match TRBD2. Germline CDR1 and CDR2: MGHDK and SYGVNS. The J segment lost 1 base and the V segment lost 3 bases, leaving 5 bases of the junction unmatched. This CDR3 comprises 18 residues. CDR3 sequence reads: CASSDGGLAGGGTDTQYF. The CDR3 DNA follows: TGTGCCAGCAGTGATGGGGGACTAGCGGGGGGCGGCACAGATACGCAGTATTTT.

The CDR3 bases are TGTGCCAGCAGCTTATCCCGACAGGGGGAAGCTTTCTTT. Translating it yields CASSLSRQGEAFF. This rearrangement joins TRBV11-3 to TRBJ1-1; TRBD1 aligns across 8 bases. Germline values: CDR1 SGHNT, CDR2 YENEEA. This CDR3 comprises 13 residues. J lost 8 bases, V lost 2 bases, and 4 bases had no gene match.

The rearrangement joins TRBV11-2 to TRBJ1-1; TRBD1 is a possible D gene (6 bases). The ends were cut back, 3 bases at V and 6 bases at J, with 8 bases in the middle. The CDR3 contains 12 residues. Germline V gene data show CDR1 as SGHAT and CDR2 as FQNNGV. Here the CDR3 DNA reads TGTGCCAGCAGCTTGGGGGGGCCTGAAGCTTTCTTT. This translates into CASSLGGPEAFF.

This chain uses TRBV5-5 with TRBJ1-4; D remains unclear. V lost 4 bases and J 8 bases, leaving 6 bases between the germline ends. Germline V gene data show CDR1 as SGHKS and CDR2 as YYEKEE (reference sequence). The length of the CDR3 is 11 residues. CDR3 nucleotide sequence: TGTGCCAGCAGCATACAAGAAAAACTGTTTTTT. Translating it yields CASSIQEKLFF.

The chain combines TRBV5-4 with TRBJ2-2; TRBD2 matches 12 bases. The CDR3 runs 17 residues. Germline V lookup: CDR1 SGHNT, CDR2 YYREEE (reference sequence). V lost 4 bases, J lost 5 bases, and 9 bases stayed unmatched. The CDR3 sequence: CASSPMTSGGQTGELFF. For the CDR3, the DNA is TGTGCCAGCAGCCCCATGACTAGCGGGGGTCAGACCGGGGAGCTGTTTTTT.

The V gene is TRBV30, the J gene TRBJ1-1; D uncertain. The V end lost 4 bases, the J end lost 2 bases, and 11 bases lay between the germline ends. Germline values: CDR1 GTSNPN, CDR2 SVGIG (reference sequence). CDR3 length: 13 residues. CDR3: CAWKLSRNTEAFF. The CDR3, as DNA: TGTGCCTGGAAACTCTCTCGAAACACTGAAGCTTTCTTT.

The chain employs TRBV3-1 (or the pseudogene TRBV3-2) and TRBJ2-5, with D maybe TRBD1 (6 bases). The CDR3 contains 12 residues. The V gene lost 6 bases and the J gene lost 5 bases, with 10 bases spanning the gap. Germline V gives CDR1 LGHDT, CDR2 YNNKEL (reference sequence). As DNA, the CDR3 is TGTGCCAGCAGAAACAGGGAGGAGACCCAGTACTTC. Protein sequence: CASRNREETQYF.

The chain is built from TRBV30 and TRBJ2-7; 7 bases map to TRBD1. Germline V gene lookup returns CDR1 GTSNPN and CDR2 SVGIG (reference sequence). With 2 bases clipped from V and 4 bases from J, the junction kept 2 bases outside the gene matches. The CDR3 loop spans 12 amino acids. This chain's CDR3 is CAWSIQGYEQYF. CDR3 in DNA: TGTGCCTGGAGTATACAGGGGTACGAGCAGTACTTC.

The rearrangement uses TRBV4-3 and TRBJ1-2, with TRBD1 as a possible D gene (5 bases). Germline V gives CDR1 LGHNA, CDR2 YSLEER. There are 16 residues in the CDR3. With 0 bases removed from V and 8 bases from J, the gap between germline ends came to 19 bases. CDR3: CASSQDSILSGSGYTF. Written as DNA, the CDR3 is TGCGCCAGCAGCCAAGATTCAATTCTCTCAGGGTCGGGCTACACCTTC.

J is TRBJ2-3 and V is TRBV19, with 10 bases matching TRBD1. Trimming removed 3 bases from V and 3 bases from J; junction bases left unmatched: 12. Germline loops: CDR1 LNHDA, CDR2 SQIVND (reference sequence). This CDR3 contains 18 residues. CDR3 nucleotide sequence: TGTGCCAGTAGTATCAGCCCCCTTCGACAGGGGGCGACAGATACGCAGTATTTT. This gives the protein CASSISPLRQGATDTQYF.

The chain joins TRBV6-5 to TRBJ1-6; TRBD1 aligns across 8 bases. In germline, CDR1 is MNHEY, CDR2 SVGAGI. V lost 7 bases and J lost 8; bases outside the gene matches: 7. This CDR3 is built from 14 residues. Here the CDR3 reads CASNPRTGYSPLHF. Written as DNA, the CDR3 is TGTGCCAGCAATCCTAGGACAGGGTATTCACCCCTCCACTTT.

V gene TRBV14 combines with J gene TRBJ1-6; TRBD1 is a possible D gene (5 bases). The CDR3 runs to 14 residues. V lost 1 base and J 9 bases, leaving 10 bases between the germline ends. The germline gives CDR1 SGHDN, CDR2 FVKESK. The DNA for the CDR3 is TGTGCCAGCAGCCAAGTGCAGGGAAGTTCACCCCTCCACTTT. Amino acids: CASSQVQGSSPLHF.

Notes on this clone: The sample contains more than one DNA sequence encoding this CDR3. The chain recombines TRBV18 with TRBJ1-5, with 9 bases identical to TRBD1. J lost 4 bases, V lost 3 bases, and 1 base had no gene match. This CDR3 is 14 amino acids long. Germline assignment: CDR1 KGHSH and CDR2 LQKENI. CDR3 sequence: CASSPGQGNQPQHF. In nucleotides, the CDR3 is TGTGCCAGCTCACCGGGACAGGGAAATCAGCCCCAGCATTTT.

This chain connects TRBV27 to TRBJ2-1, with 8 bases aligning to TRBD1. V lost 6 bases, J lost 0 bases, and 4 bases stayed unmatched. Germline lookup yields CDR1 MNHEY and CDR2 SMNVEV (reference sequence). The length of the CDR3 is 15 residues. The CDR3 sequence: CASSQTGDSYNEQFF. CDR3 coding DNA: TGTGCCAGCAGCCAGACAGGGGACTCCTACAATGAGCAGTTCTTC.

The genes are TRBV7-9 and TRBJ2-7; D ambiguous. The V end lost 5 bases, the J end lost 3 bases, and 11 bases lay between the germline ends. Germline CDR1 SEHNR, CDR2 FQNEAQ (reference sequence). The CDR3 totals 13 residues. CDR3 nucleotides: TGTGCCAGCAGCCCTGGCAATCTCTACGAGCAGTACTTC. Its protein is CASSPGNLYEQYF.

For this clone: Other DNA sequences in the same sample also yield this CDR3. The chain uses TRBV7-9 and TRBJ2-3; D might be TRBD2 (5 bases). CDR1 is SEHNR and CDR2 is FQNEAQ in the germline V gene (reference sequence). The CDR3 sequence is 13 residues long. The V end was cut by 5 bases, the J end by 4 bases, with 10 bases between. CDR3 sequence reads: CASSPRGPDTQYF. CDR3 coding DNA: TGTGCCAGCAGCCCCAGAGGGCCAGATACGCAGTATTTT.

The chain is built from TRBV5-5 and TRBJ2-3; 9 nucleotides match TRBD2. Germline V gives CDR1 SGHKS, CDR2 YYEKEE (reference sequence). With 1 base clipped from V and 1 base from J, the junction kept 4 bases outside the gene matches. This CDR3 is 16 amino acids long. CDR3 sequence: CASSLLERGGTDTQYF. The CDR3 DNA reads TGTGCCAGCAGCTTGTTAGAGCGGGGGGGCACAGATACGCAGTATTTT.

J is TRBJ2-5 and V is TRBV7-2; 11 nucleotides match TRBD2. The germline V gene encodes CDR1 SGHTA and CDR2 FQGNSA. V gave up 1 base and J gave up 3 bases; unmatched junction bases: 1. This CDR3 is 15 amino acids long. The DNA of the CDR3 is TGTGCCAGCAGCTTAGGGGGACTAGCGGAAGAGACCCAGTACTTC. It yields the protein CASSLGGLAEETQYF. Variable domain in full (rest from reference TRBV7-2 and TRBJ2-5): GAGVSQSPSNKVTEKGKDVELRCDPISGHTALYWYRQSLGQGLEFLIYFQGNSAPDKSGLPSDRFSAERTGGSVSTLTIQRTQQEDSAVYLCASSLGGLAEETQYFGPGTRLLVL.

This rearrangement joins TRBV9 to TRBJ1-2; D perhaps matches TRBD1 (6 bases). V lost 3 bases, J lost 2 bases, and 11 bases lay in between. The CDR3 is made up of 14 amino acids. Per the germline V gene, CDR1 is SGDLS and CDR2 is YYNGEE. This CDR3 reads CASSASGANYGYTF. The CDR3 DNA reads as TGTGCCAGCAGCGCCTCAGGGGCCAACTATGGCTACACCTTC.

The rearrangement joins TRBV7-2 to TRBJ1-4; D is possibly TRBD1 (5 bases). The CDR3 extends over 14 amino acids. Germline CDR1 reads SGHTA; CDR2 reads FQGNSA. The V end lost 5 bases, the J end lost 5 bases, and 12 bases lay between the germline ends. CDR3 DNA: TGTGCCAGCAGCAAGCGACAGAGCAATGAAAAACTGTTTTTT. It codes for CASSKRQSNEKLFF.

In its sample, this clone was seen a few times. This sequence joins TRBV7-9 and TRBJ1-1; 10 bases align to TRBD1. CDR1 is SEHNR and CDR2 is FQNEAQ in the germline V gene (reference sequence). The CDR3 has 19 amino acids. V was pared by 5 bases and J by 1 base, with 16 bases of the junction left unmatched. CDR3 nucleotide sequence: TGTGCCAGCAGCCCAGGGTTCGGGACAGGGGAGTTTGGGAACACTGAAGCTTTCTTT. Its protein product is CASSPGFGTGEFGNTEAFF.

In DNA form, the CDR3 reads TGTGCCTACTCCGGGGGGTCTCAATACTACAATGAGCAGTTCTTC. It translates to CAYSGGSQYYNEQFF. The chain links TRBV5-4 to TRBJ2-1; the match to TRBD2 covers 7 bases. The V segment lost 10 bases and the J segment 3 bases; nucleotides outside the gene matches: 13. CDR1 and CDR2 from the germline V gene are SGHNT and YYREEE (reference sequence). The CDR3 consists of 15 residues.

This clone occurred once. This rearrangement joins TRBV10-3 to TRBJ2-7; 8 bases line up with TRBD2. Germline assignment: CDR1 ENHRY and CDR2 SYGVKD. After removal of 6 bases from V and 4 bases from J, the junction contained 11 bases not matched to a gene. This CDR3 region has 15 residues. The CDR3 bases are TGTGCCATCAGGGCGGGGGGCGTACCAACGTACGAGCAGTACTTC. It specifies CAIRAGGVPTYEQYF.

The chain employs TRBV7-2 and TRBJ2-6, with a weak D call TRBD1 (6 bases). The length of the CDR3 is 15 residues. CDR1 and CDR2 from the germline V gene are SGHTA and FQGNSA. Trimming removed 5 bases from V and 0 bases from J, with 8 bases in between. The CDR3 spells CASSVQGSGANVLTF. The DNA of the CDR3 is TGTGCCAGCAGCGTACAGGGCTCTGGGGCCAACGTCCTGACTTTC.

The gene calls are TRBV5-8 and TRBJ2-5; 11 nucleotides align to TRBD2. The trim removed 2 bases at V and 1 base at J, leaving 7 bases unmatched. CDR1 is SGHTS, CDR2 YDEGEE, per germline. This CDR3 comprises 17 residues. CDR3 DNA: TGTGCCAGCAGCTTTGGAGGGACTAGCGGACCCCAAGAGACCCAGTACTTC. Residues: CASSFGGTSGPQETQYF. Using reference TRBV5-8 and TRBJ2-5 for the parts outside the CDR3, the full variable domain is EAGVTQSPTHLIKTRGQQATLRCSPISGHTSVYWYQQALGLGLQFLLWYDEGEERNRGNFPPRFSGRQFPNYSSELNVNALELEDSALYLCASSFGGTSGPQETQYFGPGTRLLVL.